The 17 T cell receptor beta chains below come from one sample, sequenced in a study of blood T cell repertoires in COVID-19. Produced via immunoSEQ multiplex PCR; TCRdb's table is partial and in-frame only. The sample lists about 360,000 clones; 70% to 90% were seen once. Source material: peripheral blood. These receptors were collected from a human donor in a cohort sampled during active COVID-19.

The V gene is TRBV7-8, the J gene TRBJ2-1; a weak D match, TRBD2 (7 bases). From germline, CDR1 is SGHVS and CDR2 FQNEAQ. The CDR3 is 15 residues long. The germline V and J ends were trimmed by 0 bases and 4 bases, with 10 bases remaining between them. CDR3 sequence reads: CASSLAGGLYNEQFF. The CDR3 DNA reads TGTGCCAGCAGCTTAGCGGGGGGGCTATACAATGAGCAGTTCTTC. The full variable domain, completed using reference TRBV7-8 and TRBJ2-1, is GAGVSQSPRYKVAKRGQDVALRCDPISGHVSLFWYQQALGQGPEFLTYFQNEAQLDKSGLPSDRFFAERPEGSVSTLKIQRTQQEDSAVYLCASSLAGGLYNEQFFGPGTRLTVL.

This clone was seen a handful of times. This rearrangement joins TRBV11-2 to TRBJ1-1; 7 bases are a match to TRBD1. With 1 base clipped from V and 4 bases from J, the junction kept 12 bases outside the gene matches. CDR1 and CDR2 from the germline V gene are SGHAT and FQNNGV. The CDR3 has 17 amino acids. The CDR3 sequence is CASSLGTRGRIGTEAFF. The CDR3 nucleotides read TGTGCCAGCAGCTTAGGAACAAGGGGGCGGATCGGCACTGAAGCTTTCTTT. Based on the CDR3 plus reference TRBV11-2 and TRBJ1-1, the full variable domain is EAGVAQSPRYKIIEKRQSVAFWCNPISGHATLYWYQQILGQGPKLLIQFQNNGVVDDSQLPKDRFSAERLKGVDSTLKIQPAKLEDSAVYLCASSLGTRGRIGTEAFFGQGTRLTVV.

The chain combines TRBV6-5 with TRBJ1-6; 7 bases line up with TRBD1. The CDR3 has 14 amino acids. Germline CDR1 and CDR2: MNHEY and SVGAGI. Losses at the gene ends were 8 bases for V and 6 bases for J; bases not matched to a gene: 7. In DNA, the CDR3 is TGTGCCAGCCGTATGGGACAGATTAATTCACCCCTCCACTTT. Amino acids: CASRMGQINSPLHF.

As DNA, the CDR3 is TGTGCCAGCAGAGGGACAGGGCGGAACTATGGCTACACCTTC. It yields the protein CASRGTGRNYGYTF. This sequence joins TRBV6-6 and TRBJ1-2; 9 bases agree with TRBD1. The CDR3 runs 14 residues. Germline V lookup: CDR1 MNHNY, CDR2 SVGAGI (reference sequence). V lost 6 bases, J lost 2 bases, and 4 bases stayed unmatched.

This clone was recorded only once. The V gene is TRBV7-6, the J gene TRBJ1-6, with a tentative D call TRBD1 (5 bases). This CDR3 is 14 amino acids long. The germline V gene encodes CDR1 SGHVS and CDR2 FNYEAQ. Trimming took 1 base from V and 9 from J, leaving 10 bases between them. CDR3 loop: CASSLEGRGSPLHF. The CDR3, as DNA: TGTGCCAGCAGCTTAGAGGGGCGGGGTTCACCCCTCCACTTT.

The rearrangement links TRBV30 to TRBJ2-5; 12 bases align to TRBD2. The CDR3 spans 16 residues. The junction had 10 bases not matched to a gene; V was cut back by 3 bases and J by 5 bases. Germline lookup yields CDR1 GTSNPN and CDR2 SVGIG (reference sequence). The CDR3 sequence: CAWRPGLAGPGETQYF. CDR3 coding DNA: TGTGCCTGGAGGCCGGGACTAGCGGGCCCTGGGGAGACCCAGTACTTC.

The chain joins TRBV21-1 to TRBJ2-5; TRBD2, the table's D call, was not compared with the DNA. TRBV21-1 is a pseudogene locus. The CDR3 consists of 17 residues. The DNA for the CDR3 is TGTGCCAGCAGCAAAAGGCCCCCAGCGGGGGGGTCGGAGACCCAGTACTTC. Protein sequence: CASSKRPPAGGSETQYF.

The V and J genes are TRBV28 and TRBJ1-4, with 7 bases identical to TRBD1. V lost 3 bases and J lost 4; bases outside the gene matches: 11. CDR3 length equals 17 residues. Germline CDR1 reads MDHEN; CDR2 reads SYDVKM. The DNA of the CDR3 is TGTGCCAGCAGTTTTATTCGGCTCGGGACAGTTAATGAAAAACTGTTTTTT. Translating it yields CASSFIRLGTVNEKLFF.

The rearrangement joins TRBV11-2 to TRBJ1-2; D not certain. CDR1 SGHAT and CDR2 FQNNGV come from the germline V gene. Trimming removed 4 bases at V and 7 bases at J, with 10 bases between. The CDR3 runs 12 residues. CDR3 sequence reads: CASSSGLGGYTF. The CDR3 DNA follows: TGTGCCAGCAGCTCCGGACTTGGTGGCTACACCTTC.

This clone has a handful of counts. This chain links TRBV30 with TRBJ2-5; 8 nucleotides match TRBD2. Germline values: CDR1 GTSNPN, CDR2 SVGIG (reference sequence). The V and J ends lost 8 bases and 0 bases, in that order; junction bases with no gene match: 8. The CDR3 totals 14 residues. Here the CDR3 reads CARGGQGDQETQYF. The DNA of the CDR3 is TGTGCCCGGGGGGGACAAGGAGACCAAGAGACCCAGTACTTC.

The CDR3 here is CASSEALPGQGTHLAKNIQYF. The CDR3 nucleotides read TGTGCCAGCAGTGAAGCCCTCCCGGGACAGGGAACCCATTTAGCCAAAAACATTCAGTACTTC. The V call is TRBV2, the J call TRBJ2-4; TRBD1 matches at 9 bases. CDR1 is SNHLY, CDR2 FYNNEI, per germline. Trimming removed 0 bases from V and 0 bases from J; junction bases left unmatched: 15. The CDR3 runs to 21 residues.

This clone was observed many times. This chain links TRBV5-6 with TRBJ1-5; 8 bases are a match to TRBD1. This CDR3 is built from 16 residues. Germline V gene data show CDR1 as SGHDT and CDR2 as YYEEEE. J was trimmed by 4 bases and V by 3 bases; bases with no gene match: 9. The CDR3 region is CASSSGQGPANQPQHF. The CDR3 DNA reads TGTGCCAGCAGCTCTGGACAGGGACCCGCTAATCAGCCCCAGCATTTT. Together with reference TRBV5-6 and TRBJ1-5, the CDR3 gives the full variable domain: DAGVTQSPTHLIKTRGQQVTLRCSPKSGHDTVSWYQQALGQGPQFIFQYYEEEERQRGNFPDRFSGHQFPNYSSELNVNALLLGDSALYLCASSSGQGPANQPQHFGDGTRLSIL.

CDR3 sequence: CASSFGTNTGELFF. In DNA, the CDR3 is TGTGCCAGCAGCTTTGGGACAAACACCGGGGAGCTGTTTTTT. The chain carries TRBV5-4 and TRBJ2-2, with TRBD1 as a possible D gene (6 bases). V lost 2 bases, J lost 2 bases, and 7 bases lay in between. This CDR3 has 14 amino acids. Germline CDR1 SGHNT, CDR2 YYREEE (reference sequence).

V is TRBV3-1 (or the pseudogene TRBV3-2) and J is TRBJ2-1, with 8 positions matching TRBD1. The V segment lost 0 bases and the J segment 8 bases; nucleotides outside the gene matches: 9. The V gene's germline CDR1 is LGHDT and CDR2 YNNKEL (reference sequence). CDR3 size: 16 residues. The CDR3 spells CASSQDAGGYWDEQFF. The CDR3 nucleotides are TGTGCCAGCAGCCAAGATGCAGGGGGCTACTGGGATGAGCAGTTCTTC.

V usage is TRBV14 and J usage is TRBJ2-7; weak D call: TRBD2 (5 bases). CDR1 is SGHDN and CDR2 is FVKESK in the germline V gene. Trimming took off 2 bases at V and 3 bases at J, with 14 bases between the two ends. The CDR3 extends over 15 amino acids. This CDR3 is CASSQLGGLHYEQYF. The DNA for the CDR3 is TGTGCCAGCAGCCAACTGGGCGGACTCCACTACGAGCAGTACTTC.

V gene TRBV7-2 combines with J gene TRBJ1-1; 7 bases map to TRBD1. Germline V gives CDR1 SGHTA, CDR2 FQGNSA. The CDR3 has 15 residues. After removal of 2 bases from V and 0 bases from J, the junction contained 3 bases not matched to a gene. The CDR3 is CASSLRGPMNTEAFF. Written as DNA, the CDR3 is TGTGCCAGCAGCTTAAGGGGGCCCATGAACACTGAAGCTTTCTTT.

This CDR3 is CASSESGVDQPQHF. CDR3 bases: TGTGCCAGCAGTGAATCAGGGGTGGATCAGCCCCAGCATTTT. V and J are TRBV6-1 and TRBJ1-5; the D gene is possibly TRBD1 (6 bases). The CDR3 runs to 14 residues. The ends were cut back, 2 bases at V and 5 bases at J, with 10 bases in the middle. CDR1 and CDR2 (germline): MNHNS, SASEGT.